The T cell receptor (beta chain) described here comes from a study of T cells expressing NK-cell markers. Across the study: Each TCR beta repertoire originated in sorted T cells that were CD3+CD56+NKG2C+, CD3+CD56+NKG2C- or CD3+CD56-NKG2C+. Eight donors were sequenced, of whom seven were HCMV-seropositive, while the remaining one was HCMV-seronegative.

This CDR3 region has 16 residues. It was by 5'RACE template switching with UMIs that TCR beta cDNA was made. TCRdb derives one entry per CDR3 protein from the 5' RACE reads, leaving out DNA. In total, the table holds a few hundred thousand distinct CDR3 sequences. General study points: The share of CD8+ T cells held by dominant NKG2C+ clonotypes was 1.0-7.0% in about six donors.

With regard to this clonotype: The antigen remains unidentified.

This chain connects TRBV12-3 or TRBV12-4 to TRBJ1-5; the D call of TRBD1 rests on TCRdb alone, since no DNA is present to check it. This TCR derives from a man aged 18-30 years in good health. The sample comprised blood T cells: a sorted CD56 or NKG2C T cell subset, CD4+ or CD8+ T cells, or bulk PBMC T cells (not recorded which). The CDR3 sequence is CASSPQGRSSNQPQHF.